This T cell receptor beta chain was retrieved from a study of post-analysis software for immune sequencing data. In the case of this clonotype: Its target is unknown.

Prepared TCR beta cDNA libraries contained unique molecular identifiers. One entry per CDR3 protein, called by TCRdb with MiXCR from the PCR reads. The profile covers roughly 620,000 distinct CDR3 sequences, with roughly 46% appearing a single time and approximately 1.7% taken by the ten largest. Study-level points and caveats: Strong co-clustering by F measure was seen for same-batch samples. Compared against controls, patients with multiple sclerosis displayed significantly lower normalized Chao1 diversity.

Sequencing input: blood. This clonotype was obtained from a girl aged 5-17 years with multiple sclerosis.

Here the CDR3 DNA reads TGCGCCAGCACGAGTCAGGGGGGCTACAATGAGCAGTTCTTC. Protein product: CASTSQGGYNEQFF. The genes are TRBV5-1 and TRBJ2-1; tentative D call: TRBD1 (7 bases). Germline assignment: CDR1 SGHRS and CDR2 YFSETQ. This CDR3 contains 14 residues. V was pared by 6 bases and J by 3 bases, with 13 bases between.